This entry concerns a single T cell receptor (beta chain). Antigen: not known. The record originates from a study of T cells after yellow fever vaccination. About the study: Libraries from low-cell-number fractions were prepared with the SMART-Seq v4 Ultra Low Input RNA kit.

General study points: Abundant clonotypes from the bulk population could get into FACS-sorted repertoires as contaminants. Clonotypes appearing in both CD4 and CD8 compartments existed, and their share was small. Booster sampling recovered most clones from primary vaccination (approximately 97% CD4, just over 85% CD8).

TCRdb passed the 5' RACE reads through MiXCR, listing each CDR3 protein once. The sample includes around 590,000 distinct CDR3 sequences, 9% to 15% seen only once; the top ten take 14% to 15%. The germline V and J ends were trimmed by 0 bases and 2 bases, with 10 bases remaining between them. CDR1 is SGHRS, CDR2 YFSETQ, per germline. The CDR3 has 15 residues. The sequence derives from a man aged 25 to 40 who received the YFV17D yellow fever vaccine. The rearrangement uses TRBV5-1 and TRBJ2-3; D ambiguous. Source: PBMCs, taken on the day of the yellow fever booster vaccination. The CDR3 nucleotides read TGCGCCAGCAGCTTGGCCGGCCCATTCACAGATACGCAGTATTTT. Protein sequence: CASSLAGPFTDTQYF.